The source of this T cell receptor (beta chain) is a study of OX40 agonist ivuxolimab in advanced cancers. About the study: Treatment of patients was with ivuxolimab, an agonistic anti-OX40 (CD134) antibody.

The CDR3 totals 20 residues. Trimming removed 5 bases from V and 5 bases from J; junction bases left unmatched: 19. Looked up from germline, CDR1 is MDHEN and CDR2 is SYDVKM. Profiled with immunoSEQ multiplex PCR; TCRdb holds only in-frame clones, not every one. The sample comprises 65,000 to 80,000 clones, approximately 86% of which are singletons, and under 0.8% rests with the top ten. V and J are TRBV28 and TRBJ2-7, with TRBD2 identical over 15 bases. The sequencing used CD4+ or CD8+ T cells sorted from blood, collected in a trial of the OX40 agonist ivuxolimab. This TCR was sampled from an adult with an advanced solid tumor such as melanoma, head and neck, liver or kidney cancer. The CDR3 here is CASSLPGGLGLAGGYDEQYF. Here the CDR3 DNA reads TGTGCCAGCAGTCTACCGGGGGGACTGGGACTAGCGGGAGGCTACGACGAGCAGTACTTC.